This is a list of T cell receptor beta chains from one sample in a study of cytomegalovirus exposure and HLA in healthy donors. Libraries were prepared by immunoSEQ multiplex PCR; TCRdb keeps only in-frame clonotypes and omits some of them. In the table there are some 150,000 clones, 70% to 90% of which are singletons. Sample: PBMCs. The source of these receptors is a man aged 45-65 years in good health and CMV-seronegative. The CDR3 runs from the conserved cysteine through the conserved F or W. The order of the fields is clone size, J gene, D gene, V gene, CDR3 protein, CDR3 DNA. D genes are given only for firm matches. Size values are once, few and many counts, or a class for expanded clones, and some rows have none.

clone size: -; J gene: TRBJ2-3; D gene: TRBD1; V gene: TRBV12-5; CDR3 protein: CASGLARTGSTDTQYF; CDR3 DNA: TGTGCTAGTGGTTTGGCGCGGACAGGGAGCACAGATACGCAGTATTTT
clone size: -; J gene: TRBJ2-7; D gene: TRBD2; V gene: TRBV7-9; CDR3 protein: CASSLGLAGYEQYF; CDR3 DNA: TGTGCCAGCAGCTTAGGACTAGCAGGCTACGAGCAGTACTTC
clone size: -; J gene: TRBJ1-2; D gene: -; V gene: TRBV5-4; CDR3 protein: CASSPTNYGYTF; CDR3 DNA: TGTGCCAGCAGTCCCACTAACTATGGCTACACCTTC
clone size: -; J gene: TRBJ2-1; D gene: TRBD2; V gene: TRBV18; CDR3 protein: CASSPGLAGVYNEQFF; CDR3 DNA: TGTGCCAGCTCACCAGGACTAGCGGGAGTATACAATGAGCAGTTCTTC
clone size: few; J gene: TRBJ2-3; D gene: TRBD2; V gene: TRBV7-3; CDR3 protein: CASSLVPSGNPDTQYF; CDR3 DNA: TGTGCCAGCAGCTTAGTTCCTAGCGGGAATCCAGATACGCAGTATTTT
clone size: -; J gene: TRBJ1-2; D gene: TRBD1; V gene: TRBV7-9; CDR3 protein: CASRRYPGQGHGYTF; CDR3 DNA: TGTGCCAGCAGACGTTATCCGGGACAGGGGCATGGCTACACCTTC
clone size: -; J gene: TRBJ1-6; D gene: TRBD1; V gene: TRBV6-5; CDR3 protein: CASSARDRGLPLHF; CDR3 DNA: TGTGCCAGCAGTGCCCGGGACAGGGGGCTGCCCCTCCACTTT
clone size: -; J gene: TRBJ2-1; D gene: -; V gene: TRBV9; CDR3 protein: CASSVSGAISSYNEQFF; CDR3 DNA: TGTGCCAGCAGCGTGAGCGGAGCAATCAGCTCCTACAATGAGCAGTTCTTC
clone size: -; J gene: TRBJ2-3; D gene: TRBD2; V gene: TRBV6-4; CDR3 protein: CASSNGLAGPDTQYF; CDR3 DNA: TGTGCCAGCAGTAACGGACTAGCGGGGCCCGATACGCAGTATTTT
clone size: -; J gene: TRBJ1-6; D gene: TRBD1; V gene: TRBV7-9; CDR3 protein: CASSPTGQAMNNSPLHF; CDR3 DNA: TGTGCCAGCAGTCCTACCGGACAGGCGATGAATAATTCACCCCTCCACTTT
clone size: few; J gene: TRBJ1-5; D gene: TRBD1; V gene: TRBV5-1; CDR3 protein: CASSPDRGDQPQHF; CDR3 DNA: TGCGCCAGCAGCCCCGACAGGGGTGATCAGCCCCAGCATTTT
clone size: -; J gene: TRBJ2-1; D gene: TRBD1; V gene: TRBV6-5; CDR3 protein: CASSFKTGGRSQFF; CDR3 DNA: TGTGCCAGCAGTTTCAAGACAGGGGGGCGGTCTCAATTCTTC
clone size: few; J gene: TRBJ1-5; D gene: -; V gene: TRBV5-8; CDR3 protein: CASSLLRVNQPQHF; CDR3 DNA: TGTGCCAGCAGCTTACTCCGAGTTAATCAGCCCCAGCATTTT
clone size: few; J gene: TRBJ2-1; D gene: TRBD2; V gene: TRBV18; CDR3 protein: CASSLLPLAGNEQFF; CDR3 DNA: TGTGCCAGCTCACTCCTCCCACTAGCGGGCAATGAGCAGTTCTTC
clone size: -; J gene: TRBJ2-7; D gene: TRBD2; V gene: TRBV27; CDR3 protein: CASSLTSSGPYEQYF; CDR3 DNA: TGTGCCAGCAGTTTAACGTCTAGCGGCCCCTACGAGCAGTACTTC
clone size: -; J gene: TRBJ1-4; D gene: -; V gene: TRBV28; CDR3 protein: CASSLGLNEKLFF; CDR3 DNA: TGTGCCAGCAGTTTGGGGCTCAATGAAAAACTGTTTTTT
clone size: -; J gene: TRBJ1-1; D gene: -; V gene: TRBV5-1; CDR3 protein: CASSLVGANTEAFF; CDR3 DNA: TGCGCCAGCAGCTTGGTCGGAGCGAACACTGAAGCTTTCTTT
clone size: -; J gene: TRBJ2-2; D gene: TRBD2; V gene: TRBV4-2; CDR3 protein: CASSGLAGGPTGELFF; CDR3 DNA: TGTGCCAGCAGCGGACTAGCGGGGGGGCCTACCGGGGAGCTGTTTTTT
clone size: -; J gene: TRBJ2-3; D gene: TRBD2; V gene: TRBV29-1; CDR3 protein: CSVNKAGGTDTQYF; CDR3 DNA: TGCAGCGTCAATAAAGCGGGGGGGACAGATACGCAGTATTTT
clone size: -; J gene: TRBJ2-7; D gene: TRBD2; V gene: TRBV7-8; CDR3 protein: CASSRTSGGESFSYEQYF; CDR3 DNA: TGTGCCAGCAGCCGGACTAGCGGGGGGGAATCGTTCTCCTACGAGCAGTACTTC
clone size: -; J gene: TRBJ1-6; D gene: TRBD1; V gene: TRBV5-4; CDR3 protein: CASSLYQGRGTFGNSPLHF; CDR3 DNA: TGTGCCAGCAGCTTGTATCAGGGCAGGGGGACGTTTGGTAATTCACCCCTCCACTTT
clone size: once; J gene: TRBJ1-3; D gene: -; V gene: TRBV7-2; CDR3 protein: CASSGAGHSSGNTIYF; CDR3 DNA: TGTGCCAGCAGCGGAGCGGGCCATAGCTCTGGAAACACCATATATTTT
clone size: -; J gene: TRBJ1-1; D gene: TRBD1; V gene: TRBV5-6; CDR3 protein: CASSPLPQGDTEAFF; CDR3 DNA: TGTGCCAGCAGCCCTTTGCCGCAGGGGGACACTGAAGCTTTCTTT
clone size: -; J gene: TRBJ1-5; D gene: -; V gene: TRBV12-5; CDR3 protein: CASGLRGFSQPQHF; CDR3 DNA: TGTGCTAGTGGTTTACGAGGGTTTAGTCAGCCCCAGCATTTT
clone size: -; J gene: TRBJ2-2; D gene: -; V gene: TRBV27; CDR3 protein: CASRQTGTNTGELFF; CDR3 DNA: TGTGCCAGCAGACAGACAGGCACGAACACCGGGGAGCTGTTTTTT
clone size: -; J gene: TRBJ1-1; D gene: -; V gene: TRBV7-9; CDR3 protein: CASSLVGATEAFF; CDR3 DNA: TGTGCCAGCAGCTTAGTGGGGGCCACTGAAGCTTTCTTT
clone size: -; J gene: TRBJ2-2; D gene: TRBD2; V gene: TRBV4-2; CDR3 protein: CASRIAGMNTGELFF; CDR3 DNA: TGTGCCAGCAGGATAGCGGGGATGAACACCGGGGAGCTGTTTTTT
clone size: -; J gene: TRBJ2-2; D gene: -; V gene: TRBV27; CDR3 protein: CASSFLGANTGELFF; CDR3 DNA: TGTGCCAGCAGTTTTTTGGGAGCGAACACCGGGGAGCTGTTTTTT
clone size: -; J gene: TRBJ1-2; D gene: TRBD1; V gene: TRBV6-1; CDR3 protein: CASSEGQGRYGYTF; CDR3 DNA: TGTGCCAGCAGTGAAGGACAGGGTCGTTATGGCTACACCTTC
clone size: -; J gene: TRBJ2-3; D gene: -; V gene: TRBV11-2; CDR3 protein: CASFPLRDSSTDTQYF; CDR3 DNA: TGTGCCAGCTTCCCCCTCCGCGACAGTAGCACAGATACGCAGTATTTT
clone size: -; J gene: TRBJ2-7; D gene: -; V gene: TRBV7-2; CDR3 protein: CASSLARSSRGEQYF; CDR3 DNA: TGTGCCAGCAGCTTAGCGCGTTCTAGCAGGGGCGAGCAGTACTTC
clone size: -; J gene: TRBJ2-1; D gene: -; V gene: TRBV21-1; CDR3 protein: CASSPAEGLAELLTYNEQFF; CDR3 DNA: TGTGCCAGCAGCCCAGCCGAGGGACTAGCGGAACTTCTTACCTACAATGAGCAGTTCTTC
clone size: -; J gene: TRBJ2-2; D gene: TRBD1; V gene: TRBV11-3; CDR3 protein: CASRRQGATGELFF; CDR3 DNA: TGTGCCAGCCGCCGACAGGGGGCGACCGGGGAGCTGTTTTTT
clone size: once; J gene: TRBJ1-1; D gene: -; V gene: TRBV15; CDR3 protein: CATSLGGQGGTEAFF; CDR3 DNA: TGTGCCACCAGCCTAGGCGGGCAGGGAGGAACTGAAGCTTTCTTT
clone size: -; J gene: TRBJ2-3; D gene: -; V gene: TRBV4-2; CDR3 protein: CASSPGATGEDTQYF; CDR3 DNA: TGTGCCAGCAGCCCAGGAGCCACAGGCGAAGATACGCAGTATTTT
clone size: -; J gene: TRBJ2-1; D gene: TRBD2; V gene: TRBV4-2; CDR3 protein: CASSSVGTSGHNEQFF; CDR3 DNA: TGTGCCAGCAGCTCCGTCGGGACTAGCGGTCACAATGAGCAGTTCTTC
clone size: -; J gene: TRBJ1-1; D gene: -; V gene: TRBV29-1; CDR3 protein: CSVATGTRGTEAFF; CDR3 DNA: TGCAGCGTAGCTACCGGGACAAGGGGCACTGAAGCTTTCTTT
clone size: once; J gene: TRBJ1-6; D gene: TRBD1; V gene: TRBV25-1; CDR3 protein: CASSERDRSSYNSPLHF; CDR3 DNA: TGTGCCAGCAGTGAAAGGGACAGAAGCTCCTATAATTCACCCCTCCACTTT
clone size: -; J gene: TRBJ2-1; D gene: TRBD1; V gene: TRBV5-4; CDR3 protein: CASSQGTPGGAYNEQFF; CDR3 DNA: TGTGCCAGCAGCCAAGGAACCCCAGGGGGCGCTTACAATGAGCAGTTCTTC
clone size: -; J gene: TRBJ2-1; D gene: TRBD2; V gene: TRBV7-6; CDR3 protein: CASSLSPGVAGFNEQFF; CDR3 DNA: TGTGCCAGCAGCTTATCCCCTGGTGTAGCGGGGTTCAATGAGCAGTTCTTC
clone size: -; J gene: TRBJ1-1; D gene: -; V gene: TRBV27; CDR3 protein: CASSALAGARNTEAFF; CDR3 DNA: TGTGCCAGCAGCGCACTTGCGGGGGCGCGGAACACTGAAGCTTTCTTT
clone size: -; J gene: TRBJ2-3; D gene: -; V gene: TRBV5-1; CDR3 protein: CASSPKTPAVTDTQYF; CDR3 DNA: TGCGCCAGCAGCCCCAAAACCCCAGCGGTCACAGATACGCAGTATTTT
clone size: once; J gene: TRBJ2-7; D gene: TRBD1; V gene: TRBV5-6; CDR3 protein: CASSLVSGGSEQYF; CDR3 DNA: TGTGCCAGCAGCTTGGTGTCAGGGGGCTCCGAGCAGTACTTC
clone size: -; J gene: TRBJ1-5; D gene: TRBD1; V gene: TRBV2; CDR3 protein: CASSLSRDRGDQPQHF; CDR3 DNA: TGTGCCAGCAGCCTGTCCCGGGACAGGGGTGATCAGCCCCAGCATTTT
clone size: -; J gene: TRBJ1-2; D gene: TRBD1; V gene: TRBV6-1; CDR3 protein: CASKLTGGHGYTF; CDR3 DNA: TGTGCCAGCAAATTAACAGGGGGCCATGGCTACACCTTC
clone size: -; J gene: TRBJ2-7; D gene: TRBD1; V gene: TRBV29-1; CDR3 protein: CSVEEGTGGLYEQYF; CDR3 DNA: TGCAGCGTTGAAGAGGGGACAGGGGGCTTGTACGAGCAGTACTTC
clone size: -; J gene: TRBJ2-1; D gene: TRBD2; V gene: TRBV5-5; CDR3 protein: CASSFQSGNNNEQFF; CDR3 DNA: TGTGCCAGCAGCTTTCAAAGCGGGAATAATAATGAGCAGTTCTTC
clone size: -; J gene: TRBJ2-3; D gene: -; V gene: TRBV5-8; CDR3 protein: CASSLLRQASTDTQYF; CDR3 DNA: TGTGCCAGCAGCTTGCTGCGCCAGGCCAGCACAGATACGCAGTATTTT
clone size: -; J gene: TRBJ2-3; D gene: TRBD2; V gene: TRBV29-1; CDR3 protein: CSAASRGERRTDTQFF; CDR3 DNA: TGCAGCGCCGCCTCGCGGGGGGAAAGGCGTACAGATACGCAGTTTTTT
clone size: -; J gene: TRBJ1-2; D gene: -; V gene: TRBV30; CDR3 protein: CAWRGGYGYTF; CDR3 DNA: TGTGCCTGGAGGGGAGGATATGGCTACACCTTC
clone size: few; J gene: TRBJ1-5; D gene: -; V gene: TRBV7-9; CDR3 protein: CASSGRDNQPQHF; CDR3 DNA: TGTGCCAGCAGCGGCAGGGATAATCAGCCCCAGCATTTT
clone size: few; J gene: TRBJ2-2; D gene: TRBD1; V gene: TRBV7-3; CDR3 protein: CASSSGMGTGGRGELFF; CDR3 DNA: TGTGCCAGCAGCTCGGGGATGGGGACAGGGGGCCGCGGGGAGCTGTTTTTT
clone size: -; J gene: TRBJ1-1; D gene: -; V gene: TRBV18; CDR3 protein: CASSPFRTEKNTEAFF; CDR3 DNA: TGTGCCAGCTCACCATTCCGGACAGAAAAGAACACTGAAGCTTTCTTT
clone size: once; J gene: TRBJ2-7; D gene: TRBD1; V gene: TRBV5-1; CDR3 protein: CASSGSGTAYEQYF; CDR3 DNA: TGCGCCAGCAGCGGATCCGGGACAGCATACGAGCAGTACTTC
clone size: -; J gene: TRBJ1-2; D gene: -; V gene: TRBV2; CDR3 protein: CASRVVMGQNYGYTF; CDR3 DNA: TGTGCCAGCAGGGTAGTAATGGGGCAGAACTATGGCTACACCTTC
clone size: -; J gene: TRBJ1-2; D gene: TRBD1; V gene: TRBV7-2; CDR3 protein: CASSANQGALSGGYTF; CDR3 DNA: TGTGCCAGCAGCGCTAACCAGGGGGCTTTGTCAGGAGGCTACACCTTC
clone size: -; J gene: TRBJ2-5; D gene: -; V gene: TRBV14; CDR3 protein: CASSPGWETQYF; CDR3 DNA: TGTGCCAGCAGCCCAGGTTGGGAGACCCAGTACTTC
clone size: -; J gene: TRBJ2-3; D gene: -; V gene: TRBV19; CDR3 protein: CASSIALTDTQYF; CDR3 DNA: TGTGCCAGTAGTATAGCCCTCACAGATACGCAGTATTTT
clone size: -; J gene: TRBJ2-1; D gene: -; V gene: TRBV7-9; CDR3 protein: CASSLVWAGFNNEQFF; CDR3 DNA: TGTGCCAGCAGCTTAGTCTGGGCAGGGTTTAACAATGAGCAGTTCTTC
clone size: -; J gene: TRBJ2-3; D gene: -; V gene: TRBV29-1; CDR3 protein: CSVETRVVDTQYF; CDR3 DNA: TGCAGCGTTGAAACGAGGGTTGTAGATACGCAGTATTTT